The next 17 T cell receptor beta chains were all read from a single sample in a study of T cell repertoires in cytomegalovirus infection. For these TCRs, the target antigens are not known. Each CDR3 protein gets one entry after TCRdb re-called the reads with MiXCR. The sample has 100,000 or so distinct CDR3 sequences; 25% to 30% are singletons. The sequencing used CD8+ T cells from cultured PBMCs, collected from culture after CMV antigen stimulation. The receptors come from a human donor in good health (CMV status not recorded). Some clones in this sample may be carry-over from other donors' samples.

This clonotype turned up a few times. This rearrangement joins TRBV27 to TRBJ1-2; D might be TRBD1 (5 bases). The V end was cut by 0 bases, the J end by 5 bases, with 13 bases between. The CDR3 covers 15 residues. Looked up from germline, CDR1 is MNHEY and CDR2 is SMNVEV (reference sequence). Here the CDR3 reads CASSLSGEKGYGYTF. CDR3 nucleotides: TGTGCCAGCAGTTTATCAGGGGAAAAGGGATATGGCTACACCTTC.

Many counts were recorded for this clonotype. The chain employs TRBV7-8 and TRBJ2-7; D possibly corresponds to TRBD1 (5 bases). Trimming shortened V by 0 bases and J by 5 bases, and 8 bases separated the two germline ends. This CDR3 is built from 13 residues. Germline V lookup: CDR1 SGHVS, CDR2 FQNEAQ. The CDR3 spells CASSLAPGNEQYF. The CDR3 DNA is TGTGCCAGCAGCTTAGCTCCAGGGAACGAGCAGTACTTC. Variable domain in full (rest from reference TRBV7-8 and TRBJ2-7): GAGVSQSPRYKVAKRGQDVALRCDPISGHVSLFWYQQALGQGPEFLTYFQNEAQLDKSGLPSDRFFAERPEGSVSTLKIQRTQQEDSAVYLCASSLAPGNEQYFGPGTRLTVT.

The V gene is TRBV6-5, the J gene TRBJ2-5; TRBD1 matches at 7 bases. CDR3 length: 15 amino acids. V was pared by 0 bases and J by 5 bases, with 6 bases of the junction left unmatched. CDR1 is MNHEY, CDR2 SVGAGI, per germline. CDR3 coding DNA: TGTGCCAGCAGTTACTCCACAGGGGATGGGGAGACCCAGTACTTC. Translated: CASSYSTGDGETQYF.

This clonotype was counted a few times. The rearrangement links TRBV27 to TRBJ2-1; D ambiguous. V gave up 0 bases and J gave up 7 bases, with 7 bases separating them. Germline CDR1 is MNHEY and CDR2 is SMNVEV (reference sequence). The length of the CDR3 is 13 residues. CDR3 loop: CASSLSKRNEQFF. The CDR3 DNA reads as TGTGCCAGCAGTTTATCGAAGCGTAATGAGCAGTTCTTC.

The rearrangement uses TRBV20-1 and TRBJ1-2; D gene unclear. Germline V gives CDR1 DFQATT, CDR2 SNEGSKA (reference sequence). The CDR3 spans 14 residues. Between the trimmed V and J ends, which lost 4 bases and 4 bases, there was a span of 16 bases. CDR3 nucleotide sequence: TGCAGTGCTATACCTGGCGGAGCCCTCTATGGCTACACCTTC. Protein sequence: CSAIPGGALYGYTF.

The chain couples TRBV20-1 to TRBJ2-1; 9 bases fit TRBD2. Germline-derived CDR1 and CDR2 are DFQATT and SNEGSKA (reference sequence). Germline trimming cut 7 bases from V and 0 bases from J; bases unmatched to any gene: 16. This CDR3 spans 18 amino acids. The CDR3 sequence: CSGWWAGGLQPSYNEQFF. The CDR3 DNA sequence: TGCAGTGGGTGGTGGGCGGGGGGGCTCCAACCCTCCTACAATGAGCAGTTCTTC.

There are a few counts of this clonotype. The chain combines TRBV7-9 with TRBJ2-7, with D tentatively TRBD2 (5 bases). In germline, CDR1 is SEHNR, CDR2 FQNEAQ (reference sequence). The CDR3 runs to 14 residues. V was cut by 6 bases and J by 5 bases, with 17 bases left in between. CDR3: CASSSRAGKNEQYF. Written as DNA, the CDR3 is TGTGCCAGCAGTTCGAGGGCGGGTAAGAACGAGCAGTACTTC.

The V and J genes are TRBV15 and TRBJ2-3, with D unclear. Germline V gene sequence: CDR1 LNHNV, CDR2 YYDKDF (reference sequence). This CDR3 has 14 residues. Between the trimmed V and J ends, which lost 0 bases and 4 bases, there was a span of 8 bases. Here the CDR3 reads CATSRDYGPDTQYF. The CDR3 coding sequence is TGTGCCACCAGCAGAGATTATGGACCAGATACGCAGTATTTT.

The chain carries TRBV12-3 or TRBV12-4 and TRBJ2-2; D remains ambiguous. The CDR3 covers 12 residues. V lost 7 bases and J 5 bases, leaving 8 bases between the germline ends. The CDR3 is CASTQMTGELFF. The CDR3 DNA reads as TGTGCCAGCACCCAAATGACCGGGGAGCTGTTTTTT.

V is TRBV2 and J is TRBJ2-1; 10 bases fit TRBD1. Germline loops: CDR1 SNHLY, CDR2 FYNNEI. The CDR3 has 14 residues. After removal of 3 bases from V and 7 bases from J, the junction contained 3 bases not matched to a gene. The CDR3 DNA follows: TGTGCCAGCAGTGAGGACAGGGGGGAAAATGAGCAGTTCTTC. Translated: CASSEDRGENEQFF.

The gene calls are TRBV25-1 and TRBJ2-6; 7 nucleotides match TRBD2. V gave up 5 bases and J gave up 2 bases; unmatched junction bases: 0. Germline-derived CDR1 and CDR2 are MGHDK and SYGVNS. The CDR3 contains 14 residues. The CDR3 is CASSRGAGANVLTF. CDR3 bases: TGTGCCAGCAGTCGGGGGGCTGGGGCCAACGTCCTGACTTTC.

This rearrangement joins TRBV6-5 to TRBJ1-1; D ambiguous. CDR1 and CDR2 (germline): MNHEY, SVGAGI. V shed 6 bases and J shed 3 bases, with 11 bases lying between them. The CDR3 contains 13 residues. The CDR3 DNA is TGTGCCAGCAGCCTGGGAGCTGACACTGAAGCTTTCTTT. Amino acids: CASSLGADTEAFF.

This clonotype has more than one count but fewer than ten. V usage is TRBV7-9 and J usage is TRBJ1-1, with D unclear. CDR1 is SEHNR and CDR2 is FQNEAQ in the germline V gene (reference sequence). Deletions cut 4 bases from V and 0 bases from J, with 12 bases between. This CDR3 has 15 amino acids. This chain's CDR3 is CASSSGIGMNTEAFF. The CDR3 region has the DNA TGTGCCAGCAGCTCCGGTATAGGGATGAACACTGAAGCTTTCTTT.

The chain couples TRBV3-1 to TRBJ1-1; tentatively, D is TRBD1 (5 bases). The V end was cut by 1 base, the J end by 4 bases, with 13 bases between. The CDR3 runs 15 residues. Germline loops: CDR1 LGHDT, CDR2 YNNKEL (reference sequence). Here the CDR3 DNA reads TGTGCCAGCAGCCAAGTTGGGGTCGGGGGCACTGAAGCTTTCTTT. Translation gives CASSQVGVGGTEAFF.

The CDR3 DNA reads as TGTGCCAGCAGCTTAGGGGGGGTCAGCCAGCCCCAGCATTTT. Residues: CASSLGGVSQPQHF. V and J are TRBV7-8 and TRBJ1-5; possible D gene TRBD1, 5 bases. The CDR3 totals 14 residues. Trimming shortened V by 1 base and J by 7 bases, and 11 bases separated the two germline ends. Looked up from germline, CDR1 is SGHVS and CDR2 is FQNEAQ.

The sample holds a few counts of this clonotype. The genes are TRBV7-9 and TRBJ1-5; tentatively, D is TRBD1 (5 bases). CDR1 and CDR2 from the germline V gene are SEHNR and FQNEAQ (reference sequence). The V gene lost 5 bases and the J gene lost 0 bases, with 11 bases spanning the gap. This CDR3 region has 15 residues. The CDR3: CASSPDTDSNQPQHF. The CDR3 region has the DNA TGTGCCAGCAGCCCGGACACCGATAGCAATCAGCCCCAGCATTTT.

This clonotype was detected only a few times. The CDR3 bases are TGTGCCAGCAGTTTCTACCTAGCGGGGGACGAGCAGTACTTC. Encoded protein: CASSFYLAGDEQYF. This chain joins TRBV12-3 or TRBV12-4 and TRBJ2-7; 10 bases match TRBD2. J lost 5 bases, V lost 3 bases, and 4 bases had no gene match. The CDR3 is 14 amino acids.